This T cell receptor beta chain was retrieved from a study of T cell changes during pregnancy in multiple sclerosis. CDR3 length: 16 residues. CDR1 is LNHDA and CDR2 is SQIVND in the germline V gene (reference sequence). The V and J ends lost 8 bases and 2 bases, in that order; junction bases with no gene match: 8. TCRdb's table, derived via immunoSEQ multiplex PCR, lists solely in-frame clones and lacks some. The sample comprises fewer than 80,000 clones, around 90% of which are singletons, and about 0.31% rests with the top ten. The V call is TRBV19, the J call TRBJ1-6; 8 nucleotides match TRBD1. The material was CD4+ T cells from peripheral blood mononuclear cells, obtained in the third trimester of pregnancy. The TCR was taken from a female donor in good health, enrolled as a control in a pregnancy study. The CDR3 here is CASDTGGFTYNSPLHF. As DNA, the CDR3 is TGTGCCAGTGACACAGGGGGTTTCACCTATAATTCACCCCTCCACTTT.